These 9 T cell receptor beta chains originate from one sample sequenced in a study of T cell responses to AZD1222 COVID-19 vaccine. The repertoire was sequenced with immunoSEQ multiplex PCR; TCRdb's copy has only in-frame clones and lacks some. The profile shows under 150,000 clones, roughly 92% of them singletons. The sample in question was peripheral blood, obtained 28 days after the second AZD1222 dose. These receptors all come from an adult who received the AZD1222 COVID-19 vaccine.

The chain employs TRBV6-1 and TRBJ1-1, with 10 positions matching TRBD1. In germline, CDR1 is MNHNS, CDR2 SASEGT. V gave up 4 bases and J gave up 4 bases; unmatched junction bases: 15. The CDR3 consists of 18 residues. This chain's CDR3 is CASSADRGPPIWGTEAFF. In DNA, the CDR3 is TGTGCCAGCAGTGCCGACAGGGGGCCCCCCATTTGGGGCACTGAAGCTTTCTTT.

The chain uses TRBV11-1 and TRBJ1-5; D remains unclear. Germline V gene lookup returns CDR1 SGHAT and CDR2 FQDESV (reference sequence). This CDR3 has 15 amino acids. Trimming pared 3 bases from V and 0 bases from J, leaving 9 bases between. The CDR3 nucleotides are TGTGCCAGCAGCTTCGACGGTAATAGCAATCAGCCCCAGCATTTT. It encodes CASSFDGNSNQPQHF.

The chain is built from TRBV2 and TRBJ1-5; tentatively, D is TRBD1 (5 bases). This CDR3 region has 16 residues. Germline CDR1 reads SNHLY; CDR2 reads FYNNEI. Trimming took off 2 bases at V and 3 bases at J, with 14 bases between the two ends. The CDR3 is CASSERLQVNNQPQHF. The CDR3 DNA sequence: TGTGCCAGCAGTGAACGATTACAGGTGAACAATCAGCCCCAGCATTTT.

This rearrangement joins TRBV19 to TRBJ1-5; D is ambiguous. V was trimmed by 6 bases and J by 7 bases, leaving 13 bases between them. The CDR3 length is 13 residues. Germline V lookup: CDR1 LNHDA, CDR2 SQIVND (reference sequence). CDR3 in DNA: TGTGCCAGTAGCATCTCGCTACAACAGCCCCAGCATTTT. It is translated as CASSISLQQPQHF.

The chain uses TRBV5-4 and TRBJ2-2; TRBD2 matches 12 bases. Germline assignment: CDR1 SGHNT and CDR2 YYREEE (reference sequence). Trimming removed 4 bases from V and 10 bases from J; junction bases left unmatched: 8. CDR3 length equals 15 residues. The CDR3 DNA follows: TGTGCCAGCAGCCCACTACTAGCGGGGGGCGAGGAGCTGTTTTTT. Protein product: CASSPLLAGGEELFF.

The chain carries TRBV12-3 or TRBV12-4 and TRBJ1-5; unclear D gene. The CDR3 consists of 13 residues. V lost 3 bases and J lost 4, with 7 bases in between. The CDR3 bases are TGTGCCAGCAGTTTCCGGGTGAATCAGCCCCAGCATTTT. Amino acid sequence: CASSFRVNQPQHF.

V usage is TRBV5-6 and J usage is TRBJ1-5; D is possibly TRBD1 (5 bases). The CDR3 consists of 14 residues. Germline CDR1 is SGHDT and CDR2 is YYEEEE. Trimming stripped 2 bases from V and 1 base from J, with 7 bases between. The CDR3 spells CASSFGGSNQPQHF. The CDR3 DNA is TGTGCCAGCAGCTTTGGGGGAAGCAATCAGCCCCAGCATTTT. The full variable domain, completed using reference TRBV5-6 and TRBJ1-5, is DAGVTQSPTHLIKTRGQQVTLRCSPKSGHDTVSWYQQALGQGPQFIFQYYEEEERQRGNFPDRFSGHQFPNYSSELNVNALLLGDSALYLCASSFGGSNQPQHFGDGTRLSIL.

The chain recombines TRBV19 with TRBJ2-2; D not resolved. The V end was cut by 3 bases, the J end by 0 bases, with 11 bases between. The CDR3 runs to 16 residues. Germline CDR1 is LNHDA and CDR2 is SQIVND (reference sequence). CDR3 amino acids: CASSIRRATNTGELFF. Here the CDR3 DNA reads TGTGCCAGTAGTATCCGCCGGGCCACGAACACCGGGGAGCTGTTTTTT.

The J gene is TRBJ1-5, the V gene TRBV7-2, with unresolved D. The CDR3 loop spans 13 amino acids. The V gene lost 5 bases and the J gene lost 3 bases, with 8 bases spanning the gap. The germline V gene has CDR1 SGHTA and CDR2 FQGNSA. The CDR3 DNA reads TGTGCCAGCAGCATAGAACTCAATCAGCCCCAGCATTTT. It is translated as CASSIELNQPQHF.